These 10 T cell receptor beta chains originate from one sample sequenced in a study of blood T cell repertoires in COVID-19. Profiled with immunoSEQ multiplex PCR; TCRdb holds only in-frame clones, not every one. The sample lists tens of thousands of clones; around nine tenths were seen once. Input material: peripheral blood. All receptors come from a human donor in a cohort sampled during active COVID-19. The donor label of this sample is uncertain.

The rearrangement links TRBV2 to TRBJ2-2; perhaps TRBD2 as D (5 bases). Looked up from germline, CDR1 is SNHLY and CDR2 is FYNNEI. The CDR3 length is 13 residues. With 5 bases removed from V and 6 bases from J, the gap between germline ends came to 10 bases. This CDR3 reads CASSPLVSGELFF. The DNA of the CDR3 is TGTGCCAGCAGTCCACTAGTTTCCGGGGAGCTGTTTTTT.

The V call is TRBV28, the J call TRBJ1-4; D is undetermined. Trimming took 0 bases from V and 7 from J, leaving 9 bases between them. The CDR3 has 14 residues. Germline V gives CDR1 MDHEN, CDR2 SYDVKM. The CDR3 here is CASSLWGGTEKLFF. The CDR3 region has the DNA TGTGCCAGCAGTTTATGGGGAGGTACTGAAAAACTGTTTTTT.

J is TRBJ2-1 and V is TRBV2, with a possible D match to TRBD2 (6 bases). Looked up from germline, CDR1 is SNHLY and CDR2 is FYNNEI. V shed 7 bases and J shed 7 bases, with 14 bases lying between them. This CDR3 region has 13 residues. CDR3 DNA: TGTGCCAGCACCATGACTAGACCGAATGAGCAGTTCTTC. Translation gives CASTMTRPNEQFF.

This clone rates as medium-sized. The chain couples TRBV11-3 to TRBJ2-1; D unresolved. The germline V and J ends were trimmed by 3 bases and 5 bases, with 14 bases remaining between them. Per germline, CDR1 SGHNT and CDR2 YENEEA. The CDR3 extends over 15 amino acids. CDR3 sequence (DNA): TGTGCCAGCAGCTTGGGCGATTCGATTAACAATGAGCAGTTCTTC. Residues: CASSLGDSINNEQFF.

The chain has TRBV29-1 and TRBJ1-2; possible D gene TRBD1, 5 bases. V lost 2 bases and J lost 7, with 5 bases in between. From germline, CDR1 is SQVTM and CDR2 ANQGSEA. The CDR3 runs 10 residues. The CDR3 nucleotides read TGCAGCGTTGAACAGGGTGGCTACACCTTC. It translates to CSVEQGGYTF.

The chain has TRBV28 and TRBJ1-5; D remains ambiguous. The CDR3 is 13 residues long. The ends were cut back, 0 bases at V and 3 bases at J, with 3 bases in the middle. Germline loops: CDR1 MDHEN, CDR2 SYDVKM. The CDR3 spells CASSLWANQPQHF. DNA for the CDR3: TGTGCCAGCAGTTTATGGGCCAATCAGCCCCAGCATTTT.

The genes are TRBV18 and TRBJ2-7; 7 bases are shared with TRBD1. The CDR3 consists of 13 residues. V gave up 4 bases and J gave up 3 bases; unmatched junction bases: 3. Germline CDR1 and CDR2: KGHSH and LQKENI. The CDR3 region is CASSQGTDYEQYF. CDR3 bases: TGTGCCAGCTCACAAGGGACAGACTACGAGCAGTACTTC.

A single count supports this clone. The chain is built from TRBV3-1 (or the pseudogene TRBV3-2) and TRBJ1-2; D gene ambiguous. Germline values: CDR1 LGHDT, CDR2 YNNKEL (reference sequence). V was cut by 0 bases and J by 8 bases, with 13 bases left in between. This CDR3 has 14 residues. The CDR3 nucleotides read TGTGCCAGCAGCCAAGATGGAGGGCGGAGGGGCTACACCTTC. Protein sequence: CASSQDGGRRGYTF.

V is TRBV9 and J is TRBJ2-3; 9 bases align to TRBD1. This CDR3 is built from 15 residues. CDR1 is SGDLS and CDR2 is YYNGEE in the germline V gene. The V and J ends lost 0 bases and 2 bases, in that order; junction bases with no gene match: 1. CDR3 nucleotide sequence: TGTGCCAGCAGCGTAGGGACAGGGGCCACAGATACGCAGTATTTT. Protein sequence: CASSVGTGATDTQYF.

The chain couples TRBV19 to TRBJ2-5; D perhaps matches TRBD1 (6 bases). V was pared by 6 bases and J by 5 bases, with 16 bases between. The CDR3 is 14 amino acids. Germline-derived CDR1 and CDR2 are LNHDA and SQIVND (reference sequence). The CDR3 DNA is TGTGCCAGTAGCTGGCAGGGGCTAGGGGAGACCCAGTACTTC. Encoded protein: CASSWQGLGETQYF.